This paragraph reports one TCR beta chain. Its antigen remains unidentified. The entry originates in a study of shared clonotypes between healthy human individuals. Findings and caveats of the study: The low donor count limited represented genetic and exposure-history diversity.

Some clones are missing from TCRdb's copy, which holds only in-frame ones; the method was immunoSEQ multiplex PCR. The data contain around 1.4 million clones, 98% to 99% of them singletons. Germline V gene data show CDR1 as SGHRS and CDR2 as YFSETQ. This CDR3 region has 15 residues. Trimming removed 4 bases from V and 7 bases from J; junction bases left unmatched: 13. The receptor was isolated from a man younger than 45 in good health. This rearrangement joins TRBV5-1 to TRBJ2-7; 8 bases match TRBD1. Sequencing input: naive CD4+ T cells sorted from blood. This sample's subset: CD45RA+ positively selected. This chain's CDR3 is CASSLLGTGGEEQYF. CDR3 DNA: TGCGCCAGCAGCCTTCTCGGGACAGGTGGAGAAGAGCAGTACTTC.